This T cell receptor (beta chain) came from a study of prognosis after radiotherapy for stage I lung cancer. This clonotype has a count of ten or more. TCR beta CDR3 was amplified from genomic DNA by two-round multiplex PCR. For every TRBV and TRBJ gene, a specific primer was used in first-round PCR. In TCRdb, the multiplex PCR reads were re-called with MiXCR into one record per CDR3 protein. The sample includes 23,000 or so distinct CDR3 sequences, 35% to 40% of them seen just once. This material consisted of PBMCs, taken before or after stereotactic body radiation therapy (not recorded which). This receptor was taken from a donor aged 50 or older with non-small cell lung cancer.

CDR3 region: CASRFGGLQETQYF. CDR3 DNA sequence: TGTGCCAGCAGATTCGGTGGGCTTCAAGAGACCCAGTACTTC. The chain is built from TRBV12-3 or TRBV12-4 and TRBJ2-5; D gene ambiguous. CDR3 length: 14 amino acids. V gave up 6 bases and J gave up 2 bases, with 13 bases separating them.